This TCR beta chain is from a study of blood T cell repertoires in COVID-19. Study as a whole: Sample material is recorded as cDNA or gDNA derived from T cells, B-cell-depleted T cells, or PBMCs.

With V trimmed by 4 bases and J by 12 bases, 11 bases remained unmatched. Germline V gene lookup returns CDR1 SQVTM and CDR2 ANQGSEA. The length of the CDR3 is 13 residues. Authors' analysis steps: Estimation of nucleated cell counts relied on the amplification of reference gene primers. TCRdb keeps only in-frame clones here, not all; method: immunoSEQ multiplex PCR. V and J calls and clone size come straight from that table; D and trimming were deduced from the DNA. The data contain fewer than 300,000 clones, around 82% of them singletons. The chain has TRBV29-1 and TRBJ2-4; 8 bases agree with TRBD2. This clonotype originated in a human donor with COVID-19, enrolled during active disease. The donor label of this sample is uncertain. The specimen was peripheral blood. The CDR3 DNA follows: TGCAGCGTTGTAAAACAAACGGGGGGGACTCAGTACTTC. Protein sequence: CSVVKQTGGTQYF.